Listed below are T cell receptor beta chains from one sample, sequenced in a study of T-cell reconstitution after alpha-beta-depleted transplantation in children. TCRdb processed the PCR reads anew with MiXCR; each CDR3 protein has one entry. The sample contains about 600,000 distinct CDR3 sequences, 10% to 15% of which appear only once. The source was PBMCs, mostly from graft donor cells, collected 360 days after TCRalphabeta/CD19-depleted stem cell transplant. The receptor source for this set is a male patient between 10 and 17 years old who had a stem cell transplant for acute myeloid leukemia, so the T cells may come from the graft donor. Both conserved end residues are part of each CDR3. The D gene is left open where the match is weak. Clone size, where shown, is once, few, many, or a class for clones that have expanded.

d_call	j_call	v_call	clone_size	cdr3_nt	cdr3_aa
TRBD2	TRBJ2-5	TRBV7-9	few	TGTGCCAGCAGCTTTGAGCGGGGCAAAGAGACCCAGTACTTC	CASSFERGKETQYF
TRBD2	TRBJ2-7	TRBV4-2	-	TGTGCCAGCAGCCAAGGAGGACTAGCGGGAGACCACTACGAGCAGTACTTC	CASSQGGLAGDHYEQYF
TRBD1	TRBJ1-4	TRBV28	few	TGTGCCAGCAGGCCTCGACAGGGCGGCGAAAAACTGTTTTTT	CASRPRQGGEKLFF
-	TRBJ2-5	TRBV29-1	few	TGCAGCGTTGACGAGGGGATGGCGGAGACCCAGTACTTC	CSVDEGMAETQYF
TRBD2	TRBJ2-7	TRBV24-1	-	TGTGCCACCAGTGATCCAGCGGGAGGGCCGCACGAGCAGTACTTC	CATSDPAGGPHEQYF
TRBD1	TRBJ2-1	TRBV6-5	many	TGTGCCAGCAGACCGGGACAGGGGAATCATGAGCAGTTCTTC	CASRPGQGNHEQFF
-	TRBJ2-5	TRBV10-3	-	TGTGCCATCTCAGACGGAGAGTACCAAGAGACCCAGTACTTC	CAISDGEYQETQYF
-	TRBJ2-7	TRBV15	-	TGTGCCACCAGCAGAGGGGGGGGGCTCGGCTACGAGCAGTACTTC	CATSRGGGLGYEQYF
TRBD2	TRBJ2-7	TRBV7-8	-	TGTGCCAGCAGCTCCAGACTAGCGGGAGGGCCTGGGGAGCAGTACTTC	CASSSRLAGGPGEQYF
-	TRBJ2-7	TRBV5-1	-	TGCGCCAGCAGCTTGGATAGCGGTAATACCTACGAGCAGTACTTC	CASSLDSGNTYEQYF
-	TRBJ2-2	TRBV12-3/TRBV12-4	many	TGTGCCAGCAGTTCCCCGACAGGAGGAACCGGGGAGCTGTTTTTT	CASSSPTGGTGELFF
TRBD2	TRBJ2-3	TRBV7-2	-	TGTGCCAGCAGCCCTAGCGGGCCCTTCGGTGGAGCAGATACGCAGTATTTT	CASSPSGPFGGADTQYF
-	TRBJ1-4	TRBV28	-	TGTGCCAGCAGTTTCCGTGGGGTGGGTGAAAAACTGTTTTTT	CASSFRGVGEKLFF
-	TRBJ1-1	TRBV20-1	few	TGCAGTGCTAGAACATGGACTATGAACACTGAAGCTTTCTTT	CSARTWTMNTEAFF
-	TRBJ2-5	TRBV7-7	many	TGTGCTAGCAGCTTCGGGGCCGGTGGGTTCCAAGAGACCCAGTACTTC	CASSFGAGGFQETQYF
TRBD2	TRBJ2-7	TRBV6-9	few	TGTGCCAGCACCCAGTTCCCTAGCGGGAGGTACGAGCAGTACTTC	CASTQFPSGRYEQYF
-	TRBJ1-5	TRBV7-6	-	TGTGCCAGCAGCTTAAGGGCAGGAGGGATAAACAATCAGCCCCAGCATTTT	CASSLRAGGINNQPQHF
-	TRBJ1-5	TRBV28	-	TGTGCCAGCAGTGTAAGGGGAGCGCGTTTCCAGCCCCAGCATTTT	CASSVRGARFQPQHF
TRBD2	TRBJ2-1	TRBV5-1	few	TGCGCCAGCAGCTTACTAGCGGGCGATCGGAATGAGCAGTTCTTC	CASSLLAGDRNEQFF
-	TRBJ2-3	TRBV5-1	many	TGCGCCAGCACCGTCGGACTTCCCGACTCCCGCACAGATACGCAGTATTTT	CASTVGLPDSRTDTQYF
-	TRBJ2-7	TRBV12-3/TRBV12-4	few	TGTGCCAGCAGTTTGTCCCAAACCTACGAGCAGTACTTC	CASSLSQTYEQYF
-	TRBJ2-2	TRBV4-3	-	TGCGCCAGCAGCCAAGATCAGGTGGCAGTGAACACCGGGGAGCTGTTTTTT	CASSQDQVAVNTGELFF
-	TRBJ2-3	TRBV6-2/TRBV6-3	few	TGTGCCAGCAGTTCGCTGTTCCGGCATTACACAGATACGCAGTATTTT	CASSSLFRHYTDTQYF
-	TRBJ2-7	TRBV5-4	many	TGTGCCAGCAGAACAAACCCGTGGGCCTACGAGCAGTACTTC	CASRTNPWAYEQYF
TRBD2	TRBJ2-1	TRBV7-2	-	TGTGCCAGCAGACAGGGACTAGTAGGATACAATGAGCAGTTCTTC	CASRQGLVGYNEQFF
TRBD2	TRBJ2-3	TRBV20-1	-	TGCAGTGCAGGGACTAGCGGGAGGGGGGGAGATTGGGATACGCAGTATTTT	CSAGTSGRGGDWDTQYF
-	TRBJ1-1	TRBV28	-	TGTGCCAGCAGTTTGCCGACATTCTATGCTTTCTTT	CASSLPTFYAFF
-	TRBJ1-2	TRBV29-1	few	TGCAGCGCCACCACACAGGGAGAGGGCTACACCTTC	CSATTQGEGYTF
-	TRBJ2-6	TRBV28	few	TGTGCCAGCAGTTTGAGGCGGAACTCTGGGGCCAACGTCCTGACTTTC	CASSLRRNSGANVLTF
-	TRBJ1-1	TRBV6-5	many	TGTGCCAGCAGACCTCCCGGGGGCGAAGCTTTCTTT	CASRPPGGEAFF
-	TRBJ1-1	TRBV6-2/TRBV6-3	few	TGTGCCAGCAGTTATACGGCAGGGCTTTACACTGAAGCTTTCTTT	CASSYTAGLYTEAFF
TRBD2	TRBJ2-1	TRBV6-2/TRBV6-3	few	TGTGCCAGCAGTCTCCGGGACTACGGGCACAATGAGCAGTTCTTC	CASSLRDYGHNEQFF
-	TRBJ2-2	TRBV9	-	TGTGCCAGCAGCGTAGTCCCCCCCGGGGAGCTGTTTTTT	CASSVVPPGELFF
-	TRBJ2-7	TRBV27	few	TGTGCCAGCAGTCCTCTCCGGACTCTTGAGCAGTACTTC	CASSPLRTLEQYF
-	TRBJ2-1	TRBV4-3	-	TGCGCCAGCAGCGGCTGGGCGGACTATCCCCTGAATGAGCAGTTCTTC	CASSGWADYPLNEQFF
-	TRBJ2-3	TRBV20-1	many	TGCAGTGCTAGAGATAAACGGGGGGATACGCAGTATTTT	CSARDKRGDTQYF
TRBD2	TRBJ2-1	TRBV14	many	TGTGCCAGCAGCCGACTAGCGGGAATCAATGAGCAGTTCTTC	CASSRLAGINEQFF
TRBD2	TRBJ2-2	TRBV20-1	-	TGCAGTGCTAGAGATGCCTCACCGGCGGGAGGGTGGGCCGGGGAGCTGTTTTTT	CSARDASPAGGWAGELFF
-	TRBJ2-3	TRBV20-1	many	TGCAGTGCTACCACCGGGACAACTAGCACAGATACGCAGTATTTT	CSATTGTTSTDTQYF
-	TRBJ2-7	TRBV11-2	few	TGTGCCAGCAGCTTAGAGGGAGTCGAGGGAATGTACGAGCAGTACTTC	CASSLEGVEGMYEQYF
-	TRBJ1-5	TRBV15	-	TGTGCCACCAGCAGACAGCAGAATCAGCCCCAGCATTTT	CATSRQQNQPQHF
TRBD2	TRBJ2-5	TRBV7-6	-	TGTGCCAGCAGCTTAGCCGGACTAGCGGGAGTTCAAGAGACCCAGTACTTC	CASSLAGLAGVQETQYF
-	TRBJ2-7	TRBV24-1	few	TGTGCCACCAGTGACCCCGGGCCGTCCTACGAGCAGTACTTC	CATSDPGPSYEQYF
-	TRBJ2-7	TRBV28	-	TGTGCCAGCAGTTTAGGAACGCCCCAAGCCTACGAGCAGTACTTC	CASSLGTPQAYEQYF
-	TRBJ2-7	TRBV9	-	TGTGCCAGCAGCGTAGAGTTGGGGCCGGGGTACGAGCAGTACTTC	CASSVELGPGYEQYF